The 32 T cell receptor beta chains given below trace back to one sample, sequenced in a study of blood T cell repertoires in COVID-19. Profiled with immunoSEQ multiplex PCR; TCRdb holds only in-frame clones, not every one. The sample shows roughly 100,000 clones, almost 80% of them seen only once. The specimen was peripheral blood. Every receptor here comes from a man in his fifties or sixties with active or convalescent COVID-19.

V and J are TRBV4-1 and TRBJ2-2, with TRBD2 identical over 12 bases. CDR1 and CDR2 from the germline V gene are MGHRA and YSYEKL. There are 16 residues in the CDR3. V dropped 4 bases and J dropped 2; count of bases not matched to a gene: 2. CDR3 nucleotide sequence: TGCGCCAGCAGCCCAGGACTAGCGGGAAACACCGGGGAGCTGTTTTTT. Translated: CASSPGLAGNTGELFF.

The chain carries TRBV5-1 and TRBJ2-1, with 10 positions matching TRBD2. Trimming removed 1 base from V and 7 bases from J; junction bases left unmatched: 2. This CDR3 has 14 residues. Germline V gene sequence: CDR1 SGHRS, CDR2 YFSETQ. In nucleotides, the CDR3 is TGCGCCAGCAGCTTGCCTAGCGGGAGAAATGAGCAGTTCTTC. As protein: CASSLPSGRNEQFF.

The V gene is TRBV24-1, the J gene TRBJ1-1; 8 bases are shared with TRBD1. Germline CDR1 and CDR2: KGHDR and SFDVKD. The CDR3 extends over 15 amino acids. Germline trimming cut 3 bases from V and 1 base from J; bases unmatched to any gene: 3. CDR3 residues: CATSDPGQGNTEAFF. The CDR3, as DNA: TGTGCCACCAGTGATCCCGGACAGGGGAACACTGAAGCTTTCTTT.

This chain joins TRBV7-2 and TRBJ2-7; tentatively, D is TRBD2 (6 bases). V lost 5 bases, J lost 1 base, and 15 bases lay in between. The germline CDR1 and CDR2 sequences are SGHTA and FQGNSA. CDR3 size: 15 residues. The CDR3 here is CASSINPSASYEQYV. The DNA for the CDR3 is TGTGCCAGCAGCATAAATCCTAGCGCTTCCTACGAGCAGTACGTC.

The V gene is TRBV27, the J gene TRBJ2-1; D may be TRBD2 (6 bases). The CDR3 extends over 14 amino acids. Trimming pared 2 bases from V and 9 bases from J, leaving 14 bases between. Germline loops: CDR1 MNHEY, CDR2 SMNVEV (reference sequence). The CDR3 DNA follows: TGTGCCAGCAGTTTAGCTGGACTAAAAACTGAGCAGTTCTTC. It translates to CASSLAGLKTEQFF.

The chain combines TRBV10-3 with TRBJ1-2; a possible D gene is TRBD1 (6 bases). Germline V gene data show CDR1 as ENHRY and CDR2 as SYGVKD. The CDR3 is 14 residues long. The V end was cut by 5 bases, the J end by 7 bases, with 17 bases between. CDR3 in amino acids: CAISTGPVGAGYTF. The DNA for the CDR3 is TGTGCCATCAGTACAGGGCCGGTGGGTGCTGGCTACACCTTC.

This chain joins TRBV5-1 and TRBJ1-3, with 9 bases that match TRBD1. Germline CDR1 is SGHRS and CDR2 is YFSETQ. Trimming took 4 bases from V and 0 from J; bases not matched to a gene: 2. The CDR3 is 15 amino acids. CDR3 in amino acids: CASSPDRGSGNTIYF. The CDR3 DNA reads TGCGCCAGCAGCCCGGACAGGGGCTCTGGAAACACCATATATTTT.

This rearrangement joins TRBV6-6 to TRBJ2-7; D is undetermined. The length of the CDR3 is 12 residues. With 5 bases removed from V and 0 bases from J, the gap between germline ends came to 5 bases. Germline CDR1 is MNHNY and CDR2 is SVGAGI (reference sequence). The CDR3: CASSGPSYEQYF. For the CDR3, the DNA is TGTGCCAGCAGTGGGCCCTCCTACGAGCAGTACTTC.

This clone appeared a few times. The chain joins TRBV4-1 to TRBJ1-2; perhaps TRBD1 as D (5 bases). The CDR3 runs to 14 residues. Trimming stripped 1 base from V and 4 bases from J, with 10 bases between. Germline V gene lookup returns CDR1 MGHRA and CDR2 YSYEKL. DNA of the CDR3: TGCGCCAGCAGCCAAGGTGGACACATCTATGGCTACACCTTC. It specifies CASSQGGHIYGYTF.

CDR3 amino acids: CASIGDRGGYTF. In DNA, the CDR3 is TGTGCCAGTATCGGGGACAGGGGGGGCTACACCTTC. The chain combines TRBV19 with TRBJ1-2; 11 nucleotides line up with TRBD1. The V gene end was trimmed by 7 bases and the J gene end by 8 bases; junction bases not matched to a gene: 3. The germline gives CDR1 LNHDA, CDR2 SQIVND (reference sequence). The CDR3 loop spans 12 amino acids.

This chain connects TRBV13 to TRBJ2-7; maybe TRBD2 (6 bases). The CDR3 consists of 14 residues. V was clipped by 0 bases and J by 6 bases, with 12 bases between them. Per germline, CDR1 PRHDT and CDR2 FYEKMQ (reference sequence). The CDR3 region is CASSLGEEGPEQYV. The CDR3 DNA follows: TGTGCCAGCAGCTTAGGAGAGGAGGGCCCCGAGCAGTACGTC.

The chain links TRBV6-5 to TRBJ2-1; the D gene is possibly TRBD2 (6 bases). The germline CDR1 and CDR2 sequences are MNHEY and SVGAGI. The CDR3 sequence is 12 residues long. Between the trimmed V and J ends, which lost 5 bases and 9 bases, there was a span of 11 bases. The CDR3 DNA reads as TGTGCCAGCAGTCTCCTGCGGGGTGAGCAGTTCTTC. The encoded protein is CASSLLRGEQFF.

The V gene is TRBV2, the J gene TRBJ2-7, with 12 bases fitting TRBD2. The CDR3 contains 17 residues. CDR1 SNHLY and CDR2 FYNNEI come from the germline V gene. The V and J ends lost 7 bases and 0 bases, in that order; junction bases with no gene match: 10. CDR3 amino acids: CASTEGLAGASSYEQYF. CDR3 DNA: TGTGCCAGCACCGAGGGACTAGCGGGCGCATCCTCCTACGAGCAGTACTTC. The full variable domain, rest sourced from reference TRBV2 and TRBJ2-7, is EPEVTQTPSHQVTQMGQEVILRCVPISNHLYFYWYRQILGQKVEFLVSFYNNEISEKSEIFDDQFSVERPDGSNFTLKIRSTKLEDSAMYFCASTEGLAGASSYEQYFGPGTRLTVT.

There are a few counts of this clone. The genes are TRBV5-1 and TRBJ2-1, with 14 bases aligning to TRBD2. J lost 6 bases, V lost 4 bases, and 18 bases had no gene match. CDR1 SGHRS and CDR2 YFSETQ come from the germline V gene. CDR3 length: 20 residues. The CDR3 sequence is CASSGPGTVRLAGGANEQFF. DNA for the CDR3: TGCGCCAGCAGCGGCCCGGGGACGGTACGACTAGCGGGAGGGGCCAATGAGCAGTTCTTC.

CDR3 in amino acids: CASSPGGFGETQYF. In DNA, the CDR3 is TGTGCCAGCAGCCCGGGCGGGTTCGGGGAGACCCAGTACTTC. V and J are TRBV5-4 and TRBJ2-5; D is possibly TRBD2 (5 bases). V shed 4 bases and J shed 5 bases, with 15 bases lying between them. The germline V gene encodes CDR1 SGHNT and CDR2 YYREEE (reference sequence). This CDR3 is built from 14 residues.

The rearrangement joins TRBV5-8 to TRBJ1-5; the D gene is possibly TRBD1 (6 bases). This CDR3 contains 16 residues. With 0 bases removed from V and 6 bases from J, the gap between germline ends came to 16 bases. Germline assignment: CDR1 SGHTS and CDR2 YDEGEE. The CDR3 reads CASSLGRQVSSQPQHF. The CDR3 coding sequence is TGTGCCAGCAGCTTGGGGCGACAGGTTTCGAGTCAGCCCCAGCATTTT.

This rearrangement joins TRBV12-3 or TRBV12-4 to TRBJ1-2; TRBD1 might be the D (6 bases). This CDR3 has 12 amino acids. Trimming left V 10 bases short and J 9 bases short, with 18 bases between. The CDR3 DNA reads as TGTGCCATCCATCTCGGGGGGCCAAGCTACACCTTC. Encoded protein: CAIHLGGPSYTF.

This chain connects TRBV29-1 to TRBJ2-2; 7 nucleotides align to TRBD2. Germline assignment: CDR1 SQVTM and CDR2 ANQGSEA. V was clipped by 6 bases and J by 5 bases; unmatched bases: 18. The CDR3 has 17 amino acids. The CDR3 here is CSVDSGSGGRGTGELFF. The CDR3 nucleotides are TGCAGCGTGGACTCTGGATCTGGCGGGAGAGGGACCGGGGAGCTGTTTTTT.

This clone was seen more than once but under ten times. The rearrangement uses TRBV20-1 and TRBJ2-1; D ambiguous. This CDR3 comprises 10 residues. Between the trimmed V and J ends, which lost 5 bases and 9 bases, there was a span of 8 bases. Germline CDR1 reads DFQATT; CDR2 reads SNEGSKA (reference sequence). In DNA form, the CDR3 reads TGCAGTGCTCGTCTAGTTGAGCAGTTCTTC. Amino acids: CSARLVEQFF.

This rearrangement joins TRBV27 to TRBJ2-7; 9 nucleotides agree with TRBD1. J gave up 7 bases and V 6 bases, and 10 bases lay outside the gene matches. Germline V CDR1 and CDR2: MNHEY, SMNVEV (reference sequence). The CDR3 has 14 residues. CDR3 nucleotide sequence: TGTGCCAGCAGGTCCGGGACAGGGTTGCGGGAGCAGTACTTC. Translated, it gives CASRSGTGLREQYF.

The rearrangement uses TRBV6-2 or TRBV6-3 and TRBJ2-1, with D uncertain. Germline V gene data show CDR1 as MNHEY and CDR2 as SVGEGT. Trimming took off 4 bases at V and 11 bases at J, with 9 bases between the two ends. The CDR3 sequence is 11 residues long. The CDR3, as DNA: TGTGCCAGCAGTTCTGGGCCCCAGCAGTTCTTC. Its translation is CASSSGPQQFF.

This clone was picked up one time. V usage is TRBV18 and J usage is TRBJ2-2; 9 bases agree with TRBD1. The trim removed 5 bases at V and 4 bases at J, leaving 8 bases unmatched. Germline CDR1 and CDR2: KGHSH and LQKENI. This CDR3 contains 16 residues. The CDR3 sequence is CASSDSGTGTTGELFF. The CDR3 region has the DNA TGTGCCAGCTCAGACTCCGGGACAGGGACCACCGGGGAGCTGTTTTTT.

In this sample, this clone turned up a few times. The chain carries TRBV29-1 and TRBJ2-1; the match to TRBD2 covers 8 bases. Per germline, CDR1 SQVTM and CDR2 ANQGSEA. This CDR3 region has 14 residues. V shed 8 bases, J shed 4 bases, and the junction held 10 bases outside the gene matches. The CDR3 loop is CSSRASGSYNEQFF. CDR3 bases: TGCAGCTCCCGGGCTAGCGGGTCGTACAATGAGCAGTTCTTC.

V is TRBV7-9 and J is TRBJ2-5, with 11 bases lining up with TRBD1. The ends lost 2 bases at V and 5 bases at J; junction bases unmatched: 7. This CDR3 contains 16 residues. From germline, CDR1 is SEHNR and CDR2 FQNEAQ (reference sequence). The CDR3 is CASSLTSGTGGETQYF. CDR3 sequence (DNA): TGTGCCAGCAGCTTAACTTCCGGGACAGGGGGGGAGACCCAGTACTTC.

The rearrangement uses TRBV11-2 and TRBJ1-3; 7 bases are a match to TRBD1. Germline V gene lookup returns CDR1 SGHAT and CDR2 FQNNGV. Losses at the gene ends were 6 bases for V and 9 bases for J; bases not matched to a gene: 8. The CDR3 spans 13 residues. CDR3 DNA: TGTGCCAGCAGGCCCGGGGCAGGGGGCACCATATATTTT. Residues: CASRPGAGGTIYF.

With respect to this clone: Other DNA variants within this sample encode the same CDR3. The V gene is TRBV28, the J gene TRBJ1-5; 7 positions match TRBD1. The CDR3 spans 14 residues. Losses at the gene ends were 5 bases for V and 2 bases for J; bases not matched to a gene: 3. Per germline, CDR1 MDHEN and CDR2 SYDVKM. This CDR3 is CASSLGQGNQPQHF. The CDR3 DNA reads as TGTGCCAGCAGTCTCGGACAGGGCAATCAGCCCCAGCATTTT.

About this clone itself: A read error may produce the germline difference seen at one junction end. The CDR3 here is CASNSGKGRGDF. CDR3 in DNA: TGTGCCAGCAACTCCGGGAAGGGCCGGGGGGACTTC. The chain has TRBV28 and TRBJ2-7; 7 bases are shared with TRBD2. The length of the CDR3 is 12 residues. Germline CDR1 and CDR2: MDHEN and SYDVKM.

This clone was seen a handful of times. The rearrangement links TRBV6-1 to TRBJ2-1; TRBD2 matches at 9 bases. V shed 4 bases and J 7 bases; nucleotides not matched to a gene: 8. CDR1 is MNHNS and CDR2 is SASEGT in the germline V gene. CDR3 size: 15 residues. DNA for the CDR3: TGTGCCAGCAGTGGAGCGGGAGGCCGCAAGAATGAGCAGTTCTTC. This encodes CASSGAGGRKNEQFF.

CDR3 sequence reads: CATSDPGLANEQFF. As DNA, the CDR3 is TGTGCCACCAGTGATCCGGGACTAGCAAATGAGCAGTTCTTC. J is TRBJ2-1 and V is TRBV24-1, with TRBD2 matching 9 bases. The CDR3 sequence is 14 residues long. The V gene's germline CDR1 is KGHDR and CDR2 SFDVKD. Germline trimming cut 3 bases from V and 7 bases from J; bases unmatched to any gene: 3.

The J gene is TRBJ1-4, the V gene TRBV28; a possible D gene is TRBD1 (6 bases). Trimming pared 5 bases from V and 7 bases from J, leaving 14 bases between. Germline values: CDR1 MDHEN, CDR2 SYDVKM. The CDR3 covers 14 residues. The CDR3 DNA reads TGTGCCAGCAGTGTACAGGGAGGGAGTGAAAAACTGTTTTTT. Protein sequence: CASSVQGGSEKLFF.

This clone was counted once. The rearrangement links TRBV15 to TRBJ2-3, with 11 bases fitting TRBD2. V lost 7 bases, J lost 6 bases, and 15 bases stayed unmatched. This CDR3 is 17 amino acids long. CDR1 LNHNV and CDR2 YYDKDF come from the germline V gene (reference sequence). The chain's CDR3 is CATTQRVTSGSRDTQYF. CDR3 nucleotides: TGTGCCACCACCCAGCGAGTAACTAGCGGGAGTCGCGATACGCAGTATTTT.

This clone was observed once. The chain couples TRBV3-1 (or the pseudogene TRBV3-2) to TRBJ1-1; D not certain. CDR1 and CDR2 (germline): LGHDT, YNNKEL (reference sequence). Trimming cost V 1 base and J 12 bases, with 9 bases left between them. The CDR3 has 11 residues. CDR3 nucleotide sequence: TGTGCCAGCAGCCAAGGCCACAACCCTTTCTTT. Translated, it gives CASSQGHNPFF.